This record looks at one T cell receptor (beta chain) sequence and its context. These data are taken from a study of long-term antiretroviral therapy in people with HIV. CDR3 length equals 13 residues. The germline V and J ends were trimmed by 1 base and 1 base, with 5 bases remaining between them. Germline V CDR1 and CDR2: SGHRS, YFSETQ. The assay, immunoSEQ v3.0, was run at survey level. TCRdb's table, derived via immunoSEQ multiplex PCR, lists solely in-frame clones and lacks some. The sample lists 20,000 to 25,000 clones, around nine tenths occurring once. V and J are TRBV5-1 and TRBJ2-5; D is uncertain. This material consisted of unsorted PBMCs, taken 0.6 years after starting antiretroviral therapy. This sequence was found in a man between 60 and 75 years old with HIV. In nucleotides, the CDR3 is TGCGCCAGCAGCTTGACAGTCCAAGAGACCCAGTACTTC. It encodes CASSLTVQETQYF.